This T cell receptor beta chain was identified in a study of cytomegalovirus exposure and HLA in healthy donors. The CDR3 is 15 residues long. Losses at the gene ends were 8 bases for V and 10 bases for J; bases not matched to a gene: 15. CDR1 and CDR2 (germline): MNHNS, SASEGT. With 60 Vbeta and 13 Jbeta primers, the PCR was carried out. Profiled with immunoSEQ multiplex PCR; TCRdb holds only in-frame clones, not every one. Of about 140,000 clones in the sample, 88% were seen once. Material: PBMCs. The receptor was derived from a woman in her thirties or forties in good health and CMV-seronegative. The V and J genes are TRBV6-1 and TRBJ1-4; 8 bases match TRBD1. DNA for the CDR3: TGTGCCAGCGAAGTTCCTACAGGGGGTAGGGGAAAACTGTTTTTT. Translated, it gives CASEVPTGGRGKLFF.